The source of this TCR beta chain is a study of CD4+ T cells in melanoma. Regarding the study as a whole: CD8+ T cell, macrophage and B cell function reportedly correlated with neoantigen-specific CD4+ T cells.

CDR1 is MNHEY, CDR2 SVGAGI, per germline. V was pared by 2 bases and J by 0 bases, with 7 bases between. The CDR3 is made up of 15 amino acids. Assay: immunoSEQ multiplex PCR; the TCRdb copy retains only in-frame clones and omits some. The data show about 4,900 clones, about 61% seen once. Note on this clone: Antigen: not known.

This chain connects TRBV6-5 to TRBJ1-4; D remains ambiguous. The source material was cells from a culture (not recorded whether cultured in vitro). The clonotype was recovered from a human donor with melanoma. CDR3 nucleotides: TGTGCCAGCAGTTACGGGATTGCAACTAATGAAAAACTGTTTTTT. The encoded protein is CASSYGIATNEKLFF.